What follows describes a single TCR beta chain. This clone's antigen is unknown. There are no base qualities to consult, and no much larger clone falls within one base. Whole blood was collected in K2EDTA tubes by collaborating institutions according to the institutions' own protocols. For TCRbeta analysis, collaborators shipped samples in one of three forms: frozen whole blood, isolated PBMCs, or DNA extracted from either of those sample types. The cysteine opens and the phenylalanine closes a CDR3 of 15 amino acids. Here the CDR3 DNA is all that survives: 45 bases in frame from base 1. The V end loses 4 bases and the J end loses 9 bases, and a stretch of 21 bases separates them. CDR1 and CDR2, looked up from the germline V gene, are MNHEY and SVGEGT. This entry comes from a study of blood T cell repertoires in COVID-19 (dated by TCRdb to the early 2020s). Background on the whole study: Samples covering the acute and convalescent phases of COVID-19 were provided by collaborators in the United States, Italy and Spain. The prospective study material was composed of cDNA or gDNA derived from T cells, B-cell-depleted T cells, or PBMCs. Subjects who had been exposed to COVID-19, were actively infected with it, or had recovered from it provided the deeply sampled blood TCRbeta repertoires that made up the dataset. The repertoires were released in a freely available public database intended as a resource for research on the immune response to SARS-CoV-2. The samples were drawn from two sources: the first 160 participants of the ongoing ImmuneRACE study, and 1,200 or so subjects contributed by 6 global collaborators. Sample metadata almost always included a de-identified subject ID, COVID-19 status, age in years and sex. Where available, HLA class I and class II types were obtained from metadata supplied by the sample provider rather than from assay-based typing.

What the research found in general, with its limitations: The quantity of clinical and demographic metadata differed by source and by participant and was supplied without curation.

The immunoSEQ Assay, a bias-controlled multiplex PCR, was used to amplify TCRbeta CDR3 regions from genomic DNA. In the authors' own workflow: The number of nucleated cells in each sample was estimated by amplification of reference gene primers within the assay. To quantify the absolute abundance of each unique TCRbeta CDR3 rearrangement, sequence reads were collapsed and filtered. For each sample, productive Simpson clonality was calculated as the square root of Simpson's diversity index across productive rearrangements. Held by TCRdb, this immuneACCESS table contains in-frame sequences only and omits some clones. Under half of the omission traces to an unresolved V gene where checked; the cause of the rest is unknown. The V and J calls and the clone size are those of that table, but D and trimming were determined from the DNA. The table for this sample lists approximately 59,000 clones; more than 75% of them were counted only once. Of the sample, approximately 4.5% is held by the ten largest clones.

Source material: peripheral blood. The source is a man in his forties or fifties with active COVID-19. The chain is made from TRBV6-2 or TRBV6-3 and TRBJ1-1; the D segment cannot be called with confidence. CDR3 region: CASSLEGAGYRKAFF. The DNA is TGTGCCAGCAGTTTGGAGGGAGCGGGCTATAGGAAAGCTTTCTTT.